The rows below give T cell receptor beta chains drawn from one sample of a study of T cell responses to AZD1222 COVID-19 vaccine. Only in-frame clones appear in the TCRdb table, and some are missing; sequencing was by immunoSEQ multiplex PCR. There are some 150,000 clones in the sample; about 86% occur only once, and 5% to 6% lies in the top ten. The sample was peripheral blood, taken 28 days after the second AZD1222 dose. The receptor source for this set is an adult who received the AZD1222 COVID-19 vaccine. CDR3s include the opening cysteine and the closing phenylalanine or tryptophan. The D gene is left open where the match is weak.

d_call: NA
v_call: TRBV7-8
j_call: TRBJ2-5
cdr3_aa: CASSPGGLARETQYF
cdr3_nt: TGTGCCAGCAGCCCAGGGGGGCTAGCGAGGGAGACCCAGTACTTC

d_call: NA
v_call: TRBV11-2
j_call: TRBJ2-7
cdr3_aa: CASSLEAPYEQYF
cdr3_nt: TGTGCCAGCAGCTTAGAAGCCCCCTACGAGCAGTACTTC

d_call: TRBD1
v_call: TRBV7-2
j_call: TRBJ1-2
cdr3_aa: CASSLGQEVYGYTF
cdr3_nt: TGTGCCAGCAGCTTGGGACAGGAGGTCTATGGCTACACCTTC

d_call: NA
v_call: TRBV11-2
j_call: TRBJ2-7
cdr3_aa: CASSNPGEQYF
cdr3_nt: TGTGCCAGCAGCAACCCGGGCGAGCAGTACTTC

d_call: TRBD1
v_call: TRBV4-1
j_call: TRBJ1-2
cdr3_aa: CASSQETRGTGGGDYGYTF
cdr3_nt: TGCGCCAGCAGCCAAGAGACTCGGGGGACAGGGGGCGGCGACTATGGCTACACCTTC

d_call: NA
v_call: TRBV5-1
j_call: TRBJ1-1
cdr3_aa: CASSQMGQLNTEAFF
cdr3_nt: TGCGCCAGCAGCCAAATGGGACAACTGAACACTGAAGCTTTCTTT

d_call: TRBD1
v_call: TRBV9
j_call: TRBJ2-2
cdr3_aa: CASRQGVGELFF
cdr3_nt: TGTGCCAGCAGACAGGGGGTCGGGGAGCTGTTTTTT

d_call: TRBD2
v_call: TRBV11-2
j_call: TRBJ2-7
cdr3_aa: CASSLRRLAGDAEQYF
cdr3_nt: TGTGCCAGCAGCCTCAGGAGGCTAGCGGGAGATGCCGAGCAGTACTTC

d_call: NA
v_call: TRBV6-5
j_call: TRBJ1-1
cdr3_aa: CASTVNTEAFF
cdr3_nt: TGTGCCAGCACAGTGAACACTGAAGCTTTCTTT

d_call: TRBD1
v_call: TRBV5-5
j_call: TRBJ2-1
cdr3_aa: CASSLTGGVNEQFF
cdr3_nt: TGTGCCAGCAGCTTGACAGGGGGCGTGAATGAGCAGTTCTTC

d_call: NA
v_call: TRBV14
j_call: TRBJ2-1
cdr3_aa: CASSLYPDEQFF
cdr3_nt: TGTGCCAGCAGCCTGTACCCCGATGAGCAGTTCTTC

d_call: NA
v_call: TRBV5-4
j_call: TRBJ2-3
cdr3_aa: CASSSPIGAYDTQYF
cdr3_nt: TGTGCCAGCAGCTCCCCAATTGGAGCATACGATACGCAGTATTTT

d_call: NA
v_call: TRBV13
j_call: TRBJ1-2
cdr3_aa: CASSSGPYGYTF
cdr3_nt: TGTGCCAGCAGCTCCGGGCCTTATGGCTACACCTTC

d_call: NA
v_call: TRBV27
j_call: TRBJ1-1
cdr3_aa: CASSSRQRDTEAFF
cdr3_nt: TGTGCCAGCAGTTCGAGACAGCGGGACACTGAAGCTTTCTTT

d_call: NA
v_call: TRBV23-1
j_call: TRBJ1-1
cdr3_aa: CASSQSCRGFNTEAFF
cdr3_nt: TGCGCCAGCAGTCAATCGTGTCGGGGGTTTAACACTGAAGCTTTCTTT

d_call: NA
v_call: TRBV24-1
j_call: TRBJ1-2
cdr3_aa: CATSDGMTGSDYGYTF
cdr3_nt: TGTGCCACCAGTGATGGGATGACAGGTAGCGACTATGGCTACACCTTC